What follows is one T cell receptor beta chain and its context. What it recognizes is unknown. Nominally healthy donors were sampled, though unrecorded immune exposures were likely. Germline trimming cut 7 bases from V and 5 bases from J; bases unmatched to any gene: 11. This CDR3 contains 15 residues. Germline V gene sequence: CDR1 LNHDA, CDR2 SQIVND (reference sequence). PCR primers comprised 60 Vbeta and 13 Jbeta primers. Sequencing used immunoSEQ multiplex PCR; TCRdb keeps in-frame clones, though not all of them. The repertoire table contains about 210,000 clones. This record belongs to a study of cytomegalovirus exposure and HLA in healthy donors. Whole-study context: About 83 million unique TCRs from HLA-typed donors made up an early data release. Overall study findings and caveats: Among the most significant clusters, several appeared linked to common viral pathogens in a later analysis. The study listed some 160 cytomegalovirus-associated TCR beta chains.

The sequencing sample was made of PBMCs. The V call is TRBV19, the J call TRBJ2-3, with 8 bases fitting TRBD2. The TCR originated in a woman in her 30s in good health and CMV-seropositive. The CDR3 DNA is TGTGCCAGTACCAACCGGGGGGGGTCTAAAGATACGCAGTATTTT. Protein sequence: CASTNRGGSKDTQYF.